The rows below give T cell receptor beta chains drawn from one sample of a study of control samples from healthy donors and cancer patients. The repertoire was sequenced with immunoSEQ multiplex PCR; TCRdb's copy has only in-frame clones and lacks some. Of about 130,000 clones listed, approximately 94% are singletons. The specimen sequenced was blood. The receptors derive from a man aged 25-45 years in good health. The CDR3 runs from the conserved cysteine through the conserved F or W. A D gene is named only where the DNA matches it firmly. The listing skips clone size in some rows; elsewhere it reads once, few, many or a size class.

CASSPLRILSNQPQHF TGTGCCAGCTCACCACTGCGCATCCTTAGCAATCAGCCCCAGCATTTT TRBJ1-5 TRBV18 NA NA
CASSPGGSSYNEQFF TGTGCCAGTAGCCCCGGGGGGTCTTCCTACAATGAGCAGTTCTTC TRBJ2-1 TRBV19 NA TRBD2
CASRQRDTAYEQYF TGTGCCAGCCGGCAGAGGGACACTGCCTACGAGCAGTACTTC TRBJ2-7 TRBV7-6 NA NA
CASSQDEKLFF TGCGCCAGCAGCCAAGATGAAAAACTGTTTTTT TRBJ1-4 TRBV4-1 NA NA
CASSFLGDYEQYF TGTGCCAGCAGTTTCCTCGGGGACTACGAGCAGTACTTC TRBJ2-7 TRBV27 NA NA
CASSPGGAGSYNEQFF TGTGCCAGCAGCCCAGGGGGCGCAGGCTCCTACAATGAGCAGTTCTTC TRBJ2-1 TRBV27 NA TRBD1
CASSPSGGGYNEQFF TGTGCCAGCAGTCCTAGCGGGGGGGGGTACAATGAGCAGTTCTTC TRBJ2-1 TRBV7-2 NA TRBD2
CASSELGEAKNIQYF TGTGCCAGCAGTGAACTGGGCGAGGCCAAAAACATTCAGTACTTC TRBJ2-4 TRBV25-1 NA NA
CASSLVRLSDTQYF TGTGCCAGCAGCCTTGTCCGTCTTTCAGATACGCAGTATTTT TRBJ2-3 TRBV5-6 NA NA
CASSYSVGENYNEQFF TGTGCCAGCAGTTACTCGGTAGGGGAAAACTACAATGAGCAGTTCTTC TRBJ2-1 TRBV6-5 NA NA
CASSQRTSTDTQYF TGCGCCAGCAGCCAACGGACGAGCACAGATACGCAGTATTTT TRBJ2-3 TRBV4-1 NA NA
CASSYQGTQETQYF TGTGCCAGCAGTTATCAGGGTACCCAAGAGACCCAGTACTTC TRBJ2-5 TRBV27 NA NA
CASSLSGGTKNEQFF TGTGCCAGCAGCCTTAGCGGGGGCACCAAAAATGAGCAGTTCTTC TRBJ2-1 TRBV7-9 NA TRBD2
CASSSGLAGTSYNEQFF TGTGCCAGCAGCTCTGGACTAGCGGGAACCTCCTACAATGAGCAGTTCTTC TRBJ2-1 TRBV12-1 NA NA
CASSYEGGVYEQYF TGTGCCAGCAGTTACGAGGGGGGGGTCTACGAGCAGTACTTC TRBJ2-7 TRBV28 NA NA
CASSPDRGLGYGYTF TGTGCCAGCAGTCCTGACAGGGGGCTGGGATATGGCTACACCTTC TRBJ1-2 TRBV2 few TRBD1
CASRSGTVNYEQYF TGTGCCAGCAGATCCGGGACAGTCAACTACGAGCAGTACTTC TRBJ2-7 TRBV6-5 NA TRBD1